This T cell receptor (beta chain) was captured in a study of Graves' ophthalmopathy and Graves' hyperthyroidism (dated by TCRdb to 2016 to 2018). A note on the overall study: Peripheral blood was collected at initial diagnosis, prior to any treatment. A discovery set of about a hundred patients (approximately 45 ophthalmopathy, about 55 stable hyperthyroidism) was enrolled to explore V-J signatures distinguishing ophthalmopathy from hyperthyroidism. T-cell repertoires of thyroid tissue and blood were compared in several hyperthyroidism patients. An independent validation cohort was composed of about 20 hyperthyroidism patients and more than 15 patients who later progressed from hyperthyroidism to ophthalmopathy. The approximately 100 discovery patients were divided at random into training and test sets in a 7:3 ratio. In total, 135 blood samples were TCR-sequenced: approximately 42 ophthalmopathy, 80 or so hyperthyroidism and some 17 hyperthyroidism-to-ophthalmopathy patients. The study used TCR beta repertoire signatures to distinguish Graves' ophthalmopathy from Graves' hyperthyroidism and to predict progression to ophthalmopathy. Once sampling was done, hyperthyroidism patients were given methimazole at a starting dose of 30 mg daily, while ophthalmopathy patients were given high-dose intravenous methylprednisolone. The research as a whole found: In validation, the model predicted ophthalmopathy progression with about 64% sensitivity and roughly 72% specificity; more than ten predicted patients were CT-confirmed with GO in a median of about 7.1 months. Sample size was not statistically predetermined, and group allocation was not concealed from the investigators. Most of the expanded thyroid clonotypes with a frequency above 0.001 were also detected in blood, and it was suggested that the thyroid immune response may be reflected by blood repertoires. In cross-validation, the 13-signature model distinguished ophthalmopathy from stable hyperthyroidism with 85% to 90% sensitivity and approximately 81% specificity, and in the test set the corresponding values were approximately 80% and 75%.

Based on the germline V gene, the CDR1 and CDR2 sequences are SGHVS and FQNEAQ. The junction carries 11 bases between V and J, which are trimmed by 1 base and 5 bases respectively. The cysteine opens and the phenylalanine closes a CDR3 of 14 amino acids. Only the CDR3 portion is preserved as DNA: 42 bases, with reading frame beginning at the first base. The ophthalmopathy patients had moderately to severely active disease, with a Clinical Activity Score of 3 or higher, a NOSPECS grade of 4 or higher, and a disease duration of less than 3 months. Anyone with other autoimmune diseases, uncontrolled infections, pregnancy or lactation was excluded from the study. Clinical symptoms, serum thyroxine, TRAb, thyroid ultrasound and orbital computed tomography formed the basis of the diagnosis. Ficoll-Paque density gradient centrifugation was used to isolate PBMCs from approximately 11 ml of fresh peripheral blood. Total RNA was extracted using Trizol reagent, and RNA quality was checked on an Agilent 2100 Bioanalyzer.

This clonotype came up many times. Its target antigen remains unknown. No clone much larger than this one lies a single base away; base qualities are absent. TCR beta CDR3 regions were amplified from RNA transcripts for repertoire sequencing. The first round was an RT-PCR using HTBI primers with the Qiagen OneStep RT-PCR kit, and this first round was followed by a second-round multiplex PCR, then size selection and purification. Libraries were sequenced on an Illumina HiSeq2000 using paired-end 100 bp reads. Per the source publication's procedure: SOAPnuke was used for read processing, and reads with adapters, uncalled bases, a mean Phred below 15, or no exact constant-primer or identifier match were discarded. COPE v1.2.5 was used to merge the high-quality paired reads. Clonotypes were defined as unique nucleotide sequences and were aligned to IMGT TRB V, D and J references using MiTCR v1.1. The analysis was limited to V-J combinations with a frequency above 0.0001, which together covered around 99% of the repertoires. A TCR clonal expansion and chaos score per V-J combination was defined as the ratio of F50 clonal expansion to chaos observed in the TCRdist matrix. Features were reduced by Welch's t-statistics and random forest to 10 to 15 V-J combinations, which fed a naive Bayes classifier. The similarity between thyroid and blood repertoires was quantified using the Morisita-Horn index. The public reads were reanalyzed by TCRdb: fastp trimming at Q25, MiXCR alignment, in-frame beta chains only. Every distinct CDR3 protein forms one entry, paired with its most common genes and DNA. The V and J calls and clone size are TCRdb's, not the authors'. For this sample the table gives 200,000 to 250,000 distinct CDR3 sequences, of which 20% to 25% were detected only once. Jointly, the top ten make up about 46% of the sample.

The receptor was derived from a woman between 45 and 60 years old with Graves' ophthalmopathy. Donor details come from another sample of the same person, matched by shared clones. The sample was peripheral blood. The sequence joins TRBV7-8 to TRBJ2-5; 6 matching bases give a weak D call of TRBD2. The encoded CDR3 is CASSLGAGLETQYF. The bases are TGTGCCAGCAGCTTAGGTGCGGGGTTGGAGACCCAGTACTTC.